Below are 18 T cell receptor beta chains sequenced from a single sample in a study of response to subunit inactivated influenza vaccine. TCRdb fed the RT-PCR reads into MiXCR, producing one record per CDR3 protein. Altogether a few hundred thousand distinct CDR3 sequences are present, 13% to 15% being singletons, with the ten largest covering around 10%. The input for sequencing was PBMCs from blood, taken less than 13 days after vaccination. The receptors originated from a man in his forties or fifties who received an inactivated influenza vaccine.

The rearrangement links TRBV5-1 to TRBJ1-6; no reliable D call. This CDR3 comprises 16 residues. Germline CDR1 and CDR2: SGHRS and YFSETQ. Between the trimmed V and J ends, which lost 0 bases and 0 bases, there was a span of 7 bases. CDR3 loop: CASSLGESSYNSPLHF. The CDR3 coding sequence is TGCGCCAGCAGCTTGGGGGAGAGCTCCTATAATTCACCCCTCCACTTT.

V is TRBV6-2 or TRBV6-3 and J is TRBJ2-7; unclear D gene. V was clipped by 6 bases and J by 0 bases, with 15 bases between them. The CDR3 is 15 residues long. The germline CDR1 and CDR2 sequences are MNHEY and SVGEGT. This CDR3 reads CASRPPGFISYEQYF. CDR3 DNA: TGTGCCAGCAGACCTCCTGGGTTCATCTCCTACGAGCAGTACTTC.

This clonotype has just a few counts. The rearrangement joins TRBV20-1 to TRBJ2-1; D unresolved. V was shortened by 0 bases and J by 8 bases, with 17 bases between the two germline ends. The CDR3 has 15 residues. Per germline, CDR1 DFQATT and CDR2 SNEGSKA (reference sequence). The CDR3 is CSARDRLVGRHEQFF. Here the CDR3 DNA reads TGCAGTGCTAGAGATCGTCTAGTGGGTCGCCATGAGCAGTTCTTC.

In its sample, this clonotype was seen a few times. The CDR3 DNA sequence: TGTGCCAGCAGGGAGGACAGGGAGATGTACGAGCAGTACTTC. Its protein product is CASREDREMYEQYF. The chain recombines TRBV6-1 with TRBJ2-7, with 8 bases aligning to TRBD1. Per germline, CDR1 MNHNS and CDR2 SASEGT. V lost 6 bases, J lost 4 bases, and 8 bases stayed unmatched. The CDR3 extends over 14 amino acids.

This clonotype was detected a few times. J is TRBJ2-3 and V is TRBV10-3; the D gene is possibly TRBD1 (5 bases). This CDR3 comprises 14 residues. Per the germline V gene, CDR1 is ENHRY and CDR2 is SYGVKD. The V gene lost 4 bases and the J gene lost 6 bases, with 14 bases spanning the gap. Written as DNA, the CDR3 is TGTGCCATCAGTGTGGGGCAGGCCACGGATACGCAGTATTTT. This codes for CAISVGQATDTQYF.

Only a few counts were recorded for this clonotype. For the CDR3, the DNA is TGTGCCAGCAGCCCGAAGTCCGGGACAGGGTACAATGAGCAGTTCTTC. Its protein is CASSPKSGTGYNEQFF. This chain joins TRBV7-9 and TRBJ2-1, with 9 nucleotides matching TRBD1. The V gene end was trimmed by 5 bases and the J gene end by 4 bases; junction bases not matched to a gene: 9. The CDR3 spans 16 residues. Germline V CDR1 and CDR2: SEHNR, FQNEAQ (reference sequence).

This chain links TRBV6-1 with TRBJ2-2; D gene ambiguous. CDR1 is MNHNS and CDR2 is SASEGT in the germline V gene. The CDR3 sequence is 14 residues long. Trimming left V 6 bases short and J 2 bases short, with 10 bases between. CDR3 amino acids: CASRVDTNTGELFF. The CDR3 DNA reads as TGTGCCAGCAGGGTAGACACCAACACCGGGGAGCTGTTTTTT.

The chain combines TRBV4-3 with TRBJ2-3, with 8 bases matching TRBD2. Per germline, CDR1 LGHNA and CDR2 YSLEER. With 0 bases clipped from V and 14 bases from J, the junction kept 16 bases outside the gene matches. This CDR3 region has 16 residues. The CDR3 spells CASSQDLMRAGGLLYF. The CDR3 coding sequence is TGCGCCAGCAGCCAAGATCTGATGCGGGCGGGGGGATTATTGTATTTT.

The sample holds a few counts of this clonotype. The chain employs TRBV5-1 and TRBJ1-4, with 9 bases identical to TRBD1. This CDR3 has 15 residues. Trimming cost V 1 base and J 5 bases; bases outside gene matches: 3. The V gene's germline CDR1 is SGHRS and CDR2 YFSETQ. DNA for the CDR3: TGCGCCAGCAGCTTGACCGGGACAGGGAATGAAAAACTGTTTTTT. Protein sequence: CASSLTGTGNEKLFF.

This clonotype was seen a handful of times. The chain couples TRBV2 to TRBJ2-5, with D maybe TRBD2 (5 bases). The length of the CDR3 is 13 residues. With 5 bases removed from V and 4 bases from J, the gap between germline ends came to 11 bases. CDR1 and CDR2 (germline): SNHLY, FYNNEI. DNA of the CDR3: TGTGCCAGCAGTCACCGGGAATCAGAGACCCAGTACTTC. Amino acids: CASSHRESETQYF.

This clonotype turned up a few times. The chain is built from TRBV15 and TRBJ2-6, with a tentative D call TRBD1 (6 bases). Trimming removed 5 bases at V and 0 bases at J, with 14 bases between. The CDR3 is 17 amino acids. CDR1 is LNHNV and CDR2 is YYDKDF in the germline V gene (reference sequence). DNA of the CDR3: TGTGCCACCAGCTTACCGGGACAACTCTCTGGGGCCAACGTCCTGACTTTC. This gives the protein CATSLPGQLSGANVLTF.

This clonotype was seen a handful of times. The gene calls are TRBV28 and TRBJ1-4, with no clear D. Germline assignment: CDR1 MDHEN and CDR2 SYDVKM. V lost 3 bases, J lost 8 bases, and 16 bases lay in between. CDR3 length equals 15 residues. CDR3 coding DNA: TGTGCCAGCAGTTTTGTTGGGTCCCGAAGGGAAAAACTGTTTTTT. This translates into CASSFVGSRREKLFF.

The chain links TRBV2 to TRBJ2-2; 8 bases fit TRBD2. Looked up from germline, CDR1 is SNHLY and CDR2 is FYNNEI. V lost 6 bases, J lost 6 bases, and 6 bases stayed unmatched. CDR3 length: 14 amino acids. CDR3 in DNA: TGTGCCAGCAGAGGAGTAGCGGGGTCCGGGGAGCTGTTTTTT. Its protein is CASRGVAGSGELFF.

This clonotype appeared many times. V gene TRBV12-3 or TRBV12-4 combines with J gene TRBJ1-2; D gene ambiguous. The V and J ends lost 2 bases and 7 bases respectively, with 14 bases between them. This CDR3 is built from 14 residues. This chain's CDR3 is CASSLSSGTAGYTF. The CDR3 DNA reads as TGTGCCAGCAGTTTATCGTCTGGTACTGCTGGCTACACCTTC.

This clonotype came up a few times. The chain uses TRBV27 and TRBJ1-3; a weak D match, TRBD1 (5 bases). The CDR3 consists of 15 residues. The germline V and J ends were trimmed by 5 bases and 0 bases, with 11 bases remaining between them. The germline gives CDR1 MNHEY, CDR2 SMNVEV (reference sequence). The DNA for the CDR3 is TGTGCCAGCAGTCCGCTCGGGGGCTCTGGAAACACCATATATTTT. Encoded protein: CASSPLGGSGNTIYF.

V is TRBV18 and J is TRBJ2-1; 9 bases match TRBD1. The CDR3 runs to 15 residues. V shed 2 bases, J shed 7 bases, and the junction held 6 bases outside the gene matches. Per the germline V gene, CDR1 is KGHSH and CDR2 is LQKENI. This chain's CDR3 is CASSPEQGARNEQFF. In DNA, the CDR3 is TGTGCCAGCTCACCAGAACAGGGGGCTCGGAATGAGCAGTTCTTC.

This clonotype was observed a handful of times. V gene TRBV7-9 combines with J gene TRBJ1-4; the D is unclear. CDR3 length: 11 residues. Per germline, CDR1 SEHNR and CDR2 FQNEAQ (reference sequence). V was shortened by 6 bases and J by 8 bases, with 7 bases between the two germline ends. This CDR3 is CASSAGEKLFF. The CDR3 DNA reads as TGTGCCAGCAGTGCAGGAGAAAAACTGTTTTTT.

Many counts were recorded for this clonotype. The chain is built from TRBV4-3 and TRBJ2-1; D is possibly TRBD2 (5 bases). Germline V CDR1 and CDR2: LGHNA, YSLEER. The length of the CDR3 is 13 residues. V was cut by 1 base and J by 8 bases, with 9 bases left in between. The CDR3 protein is CASSQVGGDEQFF. The CDR3 nucleotides read TGCGCCAGCAGCCAAGTTGGAGGAGATGAGCAGTTCTTC.